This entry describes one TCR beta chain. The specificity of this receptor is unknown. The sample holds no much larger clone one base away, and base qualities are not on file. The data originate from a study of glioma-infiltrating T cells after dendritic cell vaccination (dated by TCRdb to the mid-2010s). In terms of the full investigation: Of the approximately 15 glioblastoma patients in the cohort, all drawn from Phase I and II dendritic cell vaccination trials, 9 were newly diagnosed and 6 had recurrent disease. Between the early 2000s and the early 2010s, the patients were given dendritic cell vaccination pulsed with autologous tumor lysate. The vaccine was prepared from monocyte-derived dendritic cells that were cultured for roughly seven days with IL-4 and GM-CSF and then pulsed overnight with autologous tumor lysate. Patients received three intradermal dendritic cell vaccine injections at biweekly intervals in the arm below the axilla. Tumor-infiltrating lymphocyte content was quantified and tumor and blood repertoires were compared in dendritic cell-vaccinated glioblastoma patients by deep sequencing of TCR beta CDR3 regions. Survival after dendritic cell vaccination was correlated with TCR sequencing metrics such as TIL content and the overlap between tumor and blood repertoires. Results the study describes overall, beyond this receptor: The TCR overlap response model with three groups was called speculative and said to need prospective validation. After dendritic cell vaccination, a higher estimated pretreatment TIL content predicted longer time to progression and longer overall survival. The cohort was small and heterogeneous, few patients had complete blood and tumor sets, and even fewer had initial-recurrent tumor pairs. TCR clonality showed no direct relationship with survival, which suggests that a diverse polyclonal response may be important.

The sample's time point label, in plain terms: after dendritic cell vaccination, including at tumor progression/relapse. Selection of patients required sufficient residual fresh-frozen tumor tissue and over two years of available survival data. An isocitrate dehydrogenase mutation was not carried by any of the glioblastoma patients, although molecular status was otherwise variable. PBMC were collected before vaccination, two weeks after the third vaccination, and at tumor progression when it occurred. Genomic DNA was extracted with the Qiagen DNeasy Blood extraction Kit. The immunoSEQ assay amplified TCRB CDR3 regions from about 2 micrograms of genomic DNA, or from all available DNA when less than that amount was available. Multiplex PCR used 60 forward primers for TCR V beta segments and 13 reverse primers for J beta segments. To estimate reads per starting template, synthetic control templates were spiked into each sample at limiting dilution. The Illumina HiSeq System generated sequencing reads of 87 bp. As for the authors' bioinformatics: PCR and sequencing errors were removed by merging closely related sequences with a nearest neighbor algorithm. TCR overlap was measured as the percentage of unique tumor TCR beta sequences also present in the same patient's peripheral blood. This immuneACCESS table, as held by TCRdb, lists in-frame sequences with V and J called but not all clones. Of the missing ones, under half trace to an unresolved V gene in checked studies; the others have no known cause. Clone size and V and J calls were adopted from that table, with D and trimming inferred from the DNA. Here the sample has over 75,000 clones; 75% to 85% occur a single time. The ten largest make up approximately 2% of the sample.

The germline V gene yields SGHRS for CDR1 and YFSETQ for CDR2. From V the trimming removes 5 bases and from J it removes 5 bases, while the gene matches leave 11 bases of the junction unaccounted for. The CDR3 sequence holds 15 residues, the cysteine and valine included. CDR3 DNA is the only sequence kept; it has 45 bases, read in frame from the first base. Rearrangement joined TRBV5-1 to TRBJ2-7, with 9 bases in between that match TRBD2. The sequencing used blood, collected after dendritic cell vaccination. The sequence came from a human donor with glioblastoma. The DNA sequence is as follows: TGCGCCAGCAGTTACGGGACTAGCCTGGACCACGAGCAGTACGTC. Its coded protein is CASSYGTSLDHEQYV.